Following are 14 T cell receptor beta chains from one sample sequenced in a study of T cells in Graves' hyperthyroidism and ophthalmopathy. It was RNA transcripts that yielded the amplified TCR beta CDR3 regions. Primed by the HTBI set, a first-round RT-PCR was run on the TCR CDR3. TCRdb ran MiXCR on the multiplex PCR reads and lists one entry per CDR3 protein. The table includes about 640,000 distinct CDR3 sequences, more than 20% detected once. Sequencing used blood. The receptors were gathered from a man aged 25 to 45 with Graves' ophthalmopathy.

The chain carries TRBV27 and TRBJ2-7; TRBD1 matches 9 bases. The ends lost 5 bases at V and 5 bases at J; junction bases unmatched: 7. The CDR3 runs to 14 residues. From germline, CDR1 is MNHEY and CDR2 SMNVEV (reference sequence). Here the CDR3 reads CASSPYRDRDEQYF. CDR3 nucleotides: TGTGCCAGCAGTCCCTACCGGGACAGGGACGAGCAGTACTTC.

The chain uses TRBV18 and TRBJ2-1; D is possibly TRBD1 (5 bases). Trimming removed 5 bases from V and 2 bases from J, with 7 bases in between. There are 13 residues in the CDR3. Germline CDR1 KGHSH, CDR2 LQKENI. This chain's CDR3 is CASSMGPYNEQFF. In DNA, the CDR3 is TGTGCCAGCTCAATGGGGCCCTACAATGAGCAGTTCTTC.

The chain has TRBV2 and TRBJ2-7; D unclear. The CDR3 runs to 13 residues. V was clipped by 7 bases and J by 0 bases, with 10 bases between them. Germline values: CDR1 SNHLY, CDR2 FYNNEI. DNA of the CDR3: TGTGCCAGCACTGGCCCGAGCTCCTACGAGCAGTACTTC. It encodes CASTGPSSYEQYF. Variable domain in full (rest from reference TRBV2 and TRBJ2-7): EPEVTQTPSHQVTQMGQEVILRCVPISNHLYFYWYRQILGQKVEFLVSFYNNEISEKSEIFDDQFSVERPDGSNFTLKIRSTKLEDSAMYFCASTGPSSYEQYFGPGTRLTVT.

The CDR3: CSARESGEVGQPQHF. In DNA, the CDR3 is TGCAGTGCTAGAGAATCTGGAGAAGTGGGACAGCCCCAGCATTTT. The chain carries TRBV20-1 and TRBJ1-5; D call uncertain. The ends were cut back, 0 bases at V and 7 bases at J, with 16 bases in the middle. The CDR3 length is 15 residues. From germline, CDR1 is DFQATT and CDR2 SNEGSKA (reference sequence).

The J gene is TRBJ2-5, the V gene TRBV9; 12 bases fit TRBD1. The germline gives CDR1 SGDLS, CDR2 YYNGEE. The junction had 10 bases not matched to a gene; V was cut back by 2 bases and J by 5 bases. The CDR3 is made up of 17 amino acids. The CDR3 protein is CASSVSGDRGLRETQYF. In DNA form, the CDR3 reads TGTGCCAGCAGCGTCAGCGGGGACAGGGGGCTTCGGGAGACCCAGTACTTC.

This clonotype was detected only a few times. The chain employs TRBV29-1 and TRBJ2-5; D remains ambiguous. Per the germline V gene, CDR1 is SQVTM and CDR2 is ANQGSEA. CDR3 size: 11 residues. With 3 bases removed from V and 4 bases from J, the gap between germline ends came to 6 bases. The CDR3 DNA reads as TGCAGCGTTGAGATAGTAGAGACCCAGTACTTC. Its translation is CSVEIVETQYF.

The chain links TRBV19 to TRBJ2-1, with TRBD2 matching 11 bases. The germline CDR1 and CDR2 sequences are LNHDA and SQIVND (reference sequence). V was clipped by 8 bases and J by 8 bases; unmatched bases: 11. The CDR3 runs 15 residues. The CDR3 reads CASSIAGGPPHEQFF. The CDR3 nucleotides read TGTGCCAGTTCTATAGCGGGAGGGCCGCCGCATGAGCAGTTCTTC.

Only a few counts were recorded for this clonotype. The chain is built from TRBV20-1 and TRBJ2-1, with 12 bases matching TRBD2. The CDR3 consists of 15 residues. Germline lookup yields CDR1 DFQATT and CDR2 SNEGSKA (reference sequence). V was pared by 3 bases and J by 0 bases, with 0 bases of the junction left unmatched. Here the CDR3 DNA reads TGCAGTGCTAGGACTAGCGGGAGCTCCTACAATGAGCAGTTCTTC. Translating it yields CSARTSGSSYNEQFF.

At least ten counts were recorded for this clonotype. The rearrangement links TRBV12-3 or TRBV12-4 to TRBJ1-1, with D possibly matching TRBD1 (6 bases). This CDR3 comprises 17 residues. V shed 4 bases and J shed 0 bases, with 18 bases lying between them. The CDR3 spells CASSWGGRGAMNTEAFF. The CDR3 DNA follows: TGTGCCAGCAGTTGGGGCGGTAGGGGGGCGATGAACACTGAAGCTTTCTTT.

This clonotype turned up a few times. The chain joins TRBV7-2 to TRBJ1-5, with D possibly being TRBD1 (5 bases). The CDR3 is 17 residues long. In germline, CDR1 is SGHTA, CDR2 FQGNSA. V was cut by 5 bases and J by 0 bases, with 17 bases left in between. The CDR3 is CASSPGRTLSSNQPQHF. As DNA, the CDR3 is TGTGCCAGCAGCCCGGGACGGACACTTTCTAGCAATCAGCCCCAGCATTTT.

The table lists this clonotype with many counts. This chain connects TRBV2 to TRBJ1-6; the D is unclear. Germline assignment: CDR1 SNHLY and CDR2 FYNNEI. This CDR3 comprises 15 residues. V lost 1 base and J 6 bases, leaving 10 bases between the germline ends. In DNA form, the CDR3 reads TGTGCCAGCAGTGAAGTTGTGAACAGTAATTCACCCCTCCACTTT. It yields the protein CASSEVVNSNSPLHF.

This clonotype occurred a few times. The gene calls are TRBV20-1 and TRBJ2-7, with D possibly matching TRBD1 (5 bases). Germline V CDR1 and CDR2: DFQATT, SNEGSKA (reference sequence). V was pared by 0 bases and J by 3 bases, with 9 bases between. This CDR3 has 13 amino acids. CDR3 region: CSARDRAGYEQYF. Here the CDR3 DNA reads TGCAGTGCTAGAGACAGGGCTGGCTACGAGCAGTACTTC.

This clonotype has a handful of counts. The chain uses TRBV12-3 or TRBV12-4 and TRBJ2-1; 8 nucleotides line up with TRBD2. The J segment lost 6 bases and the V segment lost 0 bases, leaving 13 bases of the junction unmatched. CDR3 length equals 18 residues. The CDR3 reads CASSLAYQAGAALNEQFF. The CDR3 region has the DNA TGTGCCAGCAGTTTAGCGTATCAAGCGGGAGCTGCTCTCAATGAGCAGTTCTTC.

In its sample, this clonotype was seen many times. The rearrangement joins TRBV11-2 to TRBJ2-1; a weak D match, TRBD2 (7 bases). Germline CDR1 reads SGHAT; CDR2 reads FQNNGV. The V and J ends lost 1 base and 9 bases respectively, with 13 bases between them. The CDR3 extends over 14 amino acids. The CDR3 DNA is TGTGCCAGCAGCTTAGTTCGGGGGGCCGCTGAGCAGTTCTTC. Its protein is CASSLVRGAAEQFF. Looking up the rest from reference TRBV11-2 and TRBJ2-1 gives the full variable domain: EAGVAQSPRYKIIEKRQSVAFWCNPISGHATLYWYQQILGQGPKLLIQFQNNGVVDDSQLPKDRFSAERLKGVDSTLKIQPAKLEDSAVYLCASSLVRGAAEQFFGPGTRLTVL.